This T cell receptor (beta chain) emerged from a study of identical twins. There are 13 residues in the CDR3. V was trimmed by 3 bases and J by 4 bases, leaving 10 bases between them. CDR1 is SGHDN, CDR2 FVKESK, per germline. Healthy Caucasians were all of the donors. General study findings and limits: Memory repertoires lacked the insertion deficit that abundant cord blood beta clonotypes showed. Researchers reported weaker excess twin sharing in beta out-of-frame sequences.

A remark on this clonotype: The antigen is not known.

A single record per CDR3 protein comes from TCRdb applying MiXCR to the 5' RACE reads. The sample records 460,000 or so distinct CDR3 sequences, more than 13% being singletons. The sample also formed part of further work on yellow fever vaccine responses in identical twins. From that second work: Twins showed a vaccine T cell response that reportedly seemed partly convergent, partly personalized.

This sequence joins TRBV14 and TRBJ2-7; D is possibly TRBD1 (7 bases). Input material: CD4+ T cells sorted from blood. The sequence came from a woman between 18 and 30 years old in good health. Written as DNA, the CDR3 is TGTGCCAGCAGCCACAGGGGGGTATACGAGCAGTACTTC. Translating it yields CASSHRGVYEQYF.